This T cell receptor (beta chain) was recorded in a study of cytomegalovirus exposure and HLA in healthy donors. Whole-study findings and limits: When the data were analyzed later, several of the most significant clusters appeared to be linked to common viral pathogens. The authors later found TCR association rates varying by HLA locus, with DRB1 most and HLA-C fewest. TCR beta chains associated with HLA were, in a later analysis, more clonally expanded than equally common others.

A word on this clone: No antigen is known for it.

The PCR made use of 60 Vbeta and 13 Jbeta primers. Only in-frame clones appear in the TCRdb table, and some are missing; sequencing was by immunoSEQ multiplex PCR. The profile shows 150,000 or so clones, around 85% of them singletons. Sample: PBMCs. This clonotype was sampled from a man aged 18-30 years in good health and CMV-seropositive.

CDR3 in amino acids: CASSIDGAYTEAFF. The CDR3 DNA sequence: TGTGCCAGTAGTATAGATGGGGCCTACACTGAAGCTTTCTTT. The V gene is TRBV19, the J gene TRBJ1-1; perhaps TRBD1 as D (5 bases). The ends were cut back, 0 bases at V and 3 bases at J, with 8 bases in the middle. Germline assignment: CDR1 LNHDA and CDR2 SQIVND (reference sequence). The CDR3 contains 14 residues.